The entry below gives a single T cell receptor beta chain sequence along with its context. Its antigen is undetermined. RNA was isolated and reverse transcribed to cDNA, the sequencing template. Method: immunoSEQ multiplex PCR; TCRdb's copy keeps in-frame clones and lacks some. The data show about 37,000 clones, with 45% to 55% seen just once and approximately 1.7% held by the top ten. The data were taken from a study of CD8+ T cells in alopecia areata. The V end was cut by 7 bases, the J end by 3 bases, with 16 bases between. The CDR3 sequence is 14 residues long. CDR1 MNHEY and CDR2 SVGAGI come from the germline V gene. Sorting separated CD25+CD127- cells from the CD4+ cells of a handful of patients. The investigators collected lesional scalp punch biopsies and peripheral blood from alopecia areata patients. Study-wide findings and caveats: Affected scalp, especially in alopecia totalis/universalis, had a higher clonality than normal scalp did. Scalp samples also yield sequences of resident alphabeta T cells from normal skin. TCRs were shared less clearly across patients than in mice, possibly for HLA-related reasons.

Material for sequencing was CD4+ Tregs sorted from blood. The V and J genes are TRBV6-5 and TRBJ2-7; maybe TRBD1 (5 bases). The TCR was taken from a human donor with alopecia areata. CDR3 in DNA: TGTGCCAGCAATCAGCAGGGCGGTTTCTACGAGCAGTACTTC. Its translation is CASNQQGGFYEQYF.